This TCR beta chain was retrieved from a study of blood T cell repertoires in COVID-19. Study-wide context: Donors in the United States, Italy and Spain gave samples during acute or convalescent COVID-19. Nucleic acid was either cDNA or gDNA, and it came from T cells, B-cell-depleted T cells, or PBMCs.

As originally analysed: Scientists estimated how many nucleated cells there were by amplifying reference gene primers. Produced via immunoSEQ multiplex PCR; TCRdb's table is partial and in-frame only. V and J calls and clone size come straight from that table; D and trimming were deduced from the DNA. The data hold some 400,000 clones, with more than 75% observed a single time. This CDR3 spans 17 amino acids. V was pared by 4 bases and J by 9 bases, with 11 bases of the junction left unmatched. CDR1 is SGHRS and CDR2 is YFSETQ in the germline V gene. The gene calls are TRBV5-1 and TRBJ2-1, with 15 bases identical to TRBD2. This receptor was obtained from a woman aged 30 to 39 with COVID-19, enrolled during active disease. The sequenced sample was peripheral blood. CDR3 sequence (DNA): TGCGCCAGCAGCACAGGACTAGCGGGAGGGTCAAGCGGTGAGCAGTTCTTC. This gives the protein CASSTGLAGGSSGEQFF. Complete variable domain (other parts from reference TRBV5-1 and TRBJ2-1): KAGVTQTPRYLIKTRGQQVTLSCSPISGHRSVSWYQQTPGQGLQFLFEYFSETQRNKGNFPGRFSGRQFSNSRSEMNVSTLELGDSALYLCASSTGLAGGSSGEQFFGPGTRLTVL.